The TCR beta chain under discussion was sequenced for a study of T-cell reconstitution after alpha-beta-depleted transplantation in children. The length of the CDR3 is 15 residues. V was pared by 5 bases and J by 7 bases, with 18 bases between. Construction of the TCRbeta library involved unique molecular identifiers. TCRdb passed the PCR reads through MiXCR, listing each CDR3 protein once. The repertoire includes some 500,000 distinct CDR3 sequences, approximately 16% of them detected once, and approximately 3% sits in the top ten. This sequence was found in a human donor who donated a stem cell graft to a child with acute lymphoblastic leukemia. The source material was PBMCs from the stem cell graft donor, sampled from the stem cell graft. The rearrangement joins TRBV12-3 or TRBV12-4 to TRBJ2-4; tentatively, D is TRBD1 or TRBD2 (7 bases each). In DNA, the CDR3 is TGTGCCAGCAGTGGGGGGGACAGTCTCTTGAACATTCAGTACTTC. This gives the protein CASSGGDSLLNIQYF.